A selection of T cell receptor beta chains follows, all from one sample in a study of blood T cells in healthy people across ages. TCRdb called the 5' RACE reads again in MiXCR, with one record for every CDR3 protein. The sample contains 750,000 to 950,000 distinct CDR3 sequences, almost 30% of which appear only once. The sample was also linked to a second study, of T cells of mothers and their children.

The sequenced sample consisted of blood. These receptors were collected from a woman between 40 and 50 years old in good health. The CDR3 runs from the conserved cysteine through the conserved F or W. The order of the fields is V gene, J gene, CDR3 protein.

TRBV7-3	TRBJ2-1	CASSLQATIGNEQFF
TRBV28	TRBJ1-2	CASTMGVDYGYTF
TRBV10-3	TRBJ1-5	CAISVGIGGDGAQHF
TRBV28	TRBJ1-1	CASSSTNTEAFF
TRBV14	TRBJ2-7	CASSQAHAGPPGDEQYF
TRBV28	TRBJ1-2	CASSPQGSPNNYGYTF
TRBV28	TRBJ1-5	CASSPSTGRGNQPQHF
TRBV7-2	TRBJ2-1	CASSLYQAGMGNEQFF
TRBV29-1	TRBJ2-3	CSVEVGGTTDTQYF
TRBV5-6	TRBJ1-5	CASSRGVDQPQHF
TRBV20-1	TRBJ2-5	CSGAGGRETQYF
TRBV24-1	TRBJ2-3	CATSDYGSGGSDTQYF
TRBV7-9	TRBJ2-6	CASSARLGGAYSGANVLTF
TRBV28	TRBJ1-2	CASSFRQGNGYTF
TRBV12-3/TRBV12-4	TRBJ1-1	CASTYPGRAGGGTEAFF
TRBV28	TRBJ2-5	CASSVAGDQETQYF
TRBV7-2	TRBJ2-3	CASSSSLRDTQYF
TRBV10-3	TRBJ2-1	CAMGGGNEQFF
TRBV5-1	TRBJ1-2	CASSVGGQDYGYTF
TRBV30	TRBJ2-5	CAWSDRDGGTQYF
TRBV5-1	TRBJ2-1	CASSEGLAGANEQFF
TRBV5-1	TRBJ1-6	CASSLSPQGSDSPLHF
TRBV27	TRBJ1-6	CASSQPRQGNNSPLHF
TRBV13	TRBJ1-2	CASSLGPGTYTF
TRBV14	TRBJ1-1	CASSLPGTRAFF
TRBV7-2	TRBJ2-3	CASSLAGGIDTQYF
TRBV6-4	TRBJ2-3	CASSRGSADTQYF
TRBV5-1	TRBJ2-7	CASSPHTNSYEQYF
TRBV18	TRBJ1-2	CASSPTPSSGDGYTF
TRBV12-3/TRBV12-4	TRBJ2-7	CASSFEALGQTSREQYF
TRBV7-2	TRBJ1-4	CASSPWTGVDEKLFF
TRBV27	TRBJ1-1	CASSPNLGQGVREAFF
TRBV9	TRBJ1-1	CASSVAQGLNTEAFF
TRBV6-2/TRBV6-3	TRBJ2-3	CASNGPHLTSTDTQYF
TRBV7-8	TRBJ2-3	CASKPTGLSTDTQYF
TRBV20-1	TRBJ2-5	CSASRGTATQYF
TRBV7-2	TRBJ1-2	CASSARVGTYTF
TRBV7-2	TRBJ2-3	CASSFLGTNTDTQYF
TRBV6-4	TRBJ1-6	CASSGGFNSPLHF
TRBV7-2	TRBJ2-5	CAGSLSLTGYGETQYF
TRBV20-1	TRBJ1-2	CSARDGGDSQYYGYTF
TRBV5-1	TRBJ2-1	CASSRDSLAYNEQFF
TRBV9	TRBJ1-2	CASSVGTGGAYGYTF
TRBV7-2	TRBJ1-1	CANSRQGARTEAFF
TRBV7-9	TRBJ2-1	CGTNARGEQFF
TRBV6-2/TRBV6-3	TRBJ1-2	CTSSPDRVRGYTF
TRBV2	TRBJ2-6	CASSDKDNRANVLTF